This T cell receptor (beta chain) was sequenced in a study of shared clonotypes between healthy human individuals. CDR3 size: 15 residues. The germline gives CDR1 SGHNT, CDR2 YYREEE (reference sequence). Trimming took 4 bases from V and 5 from J; bases not matched to a gene: 7. Naive CD8 cells lacked CD45RO and underwent positive selection for CCR7, leaving out terminally differentiated effector memory CD45RA+ cells. In the original analysis: Filtering of immunoSEQ junctional sequences could not match full-length read filtering. The assay was immunoSEQ multiplex PCR, and TCRdb's table has in-frame clones only and misses some. The V and J calls and clone size are taken from that table; D and trimming were inferred from the DNA. This table holds around 2,000,000 clones, about 95% found once.

The rearrangement uses TRBV5-4 and TRBJ2-5; 11 nucleotides align to TRBD1. The material sequenced was naive CD8+ T cells sorted from blood. This receptor was obtained from a man aged 18-30 years in good health. The CDR3 here is CASSPEDRGLETQYF. The CDR3 region has the DNA TGTGCCAGCAGCCCCGAGGACAGGGGGCTTGAGACCCAGTACTTC. The entire variable domain, with the rest obtained from reference TRBV5-4 and TRBJ2-5, is as follows: ETGVTQSPTHLIKTRGQQVTLRCSSQSGHNTVSWYQQALGQGPQFIFQYYREEENGRGNFPPRFSGLQFPNYSSELNVNALELDDSALYLCASSPEDRGLETQYFGPGTRLLVL.